The 19 T cell receptor beta chains given below trace back to one sample, sequenced in a study of cytomegalovirus exposure and HLA in healthy donors. PCR used 60 Vbeta primers and 13 Jbeta primers. Produced via immunoSEQ multiplex PCR; TCRdb's table is partial and in-frame only. The table shows around 150,000 clones, with over 70% occurring only once. Specimen: PBMCs. These receptors were collected from a woman aged 40 to 50 in good health and CMV-seronegative.

The chain joins TRBV21-1 to TRBJ2-7; the table's D call, TRBD2, has no DNA check behind it. TRBV21-1 has pseudogene status. The CDR3 extends over 11 amino acids. CDR3 sequence: CASSKALEQYF. The CDR3 DNA reads as TGTGCCAGCAGCAAAGCTCTCGAGCAGTACTTC.

The V and J genes are TRBV6-1 and TRBJ2-2, with TRBD1 identical over 7 bases. V was clipped by 6 bases and J by 6 bases; unmatched bases: 7. CDR1 MNHNS and CDR2 SASEGT come from the germline V gene. The CDR3 length is 14 residues. CDR3 amino acids: CASRADRSAGELFF. The DNA of the CDR3 is TGTGCCAGCAGAGCGGACAGGAGCGCCGGGGAGCTGTTTTTT.

This chain links TRBV2 with TRBJ1-2; possibly TRBD1 for D (5 bases). Germline V gives CDR1 SNHLY, CDR2 FYNNEI. V gave up 7 bases and J gave up 5 bases, with 11 bases separating them. The CDR3 consists of 12 residues. CDR3 sequence (DNA): TGTGCCAGCAATATCCAGGGATATGGCTACACCTTC. It is translated as CASNIQGYGYTF.

This clone was detected only a few times. The chain joins TRBV29-1 to TRBJ2-7, with TRBD2 matching 7 bases. The V gene end was trimmed by 5 bases and the J gene end by 1 base; junction bases not matched to a gene: 8. Looked up from germline, CDR1 is SQVTM and CDR2 is ANQGSEA. The CDR3 covers 14 residues. CDR3 amino acids: CSVLREGFSYEQYF. As DNA, the CDR3 is TGCAGCGTTTTAAGGGAGGGGTTTTCCTACGAGCAGTACTTC.

The rearrangement uses TRBV19 and TRBJ1-5; D is unclear. The V end lost 6 bases, the J end lost 6 bases, and 15 bases lay between the germline ends. Germline lookup yields CDR1 LNHDA and CDR2 SQIVND (reference sequence). The CDR3 spans 14 residues. This CDR3 is CASSSLPVFQPQHF. In nucleotides, the CDR3 is TGTGCCAGTAGCTCGCTTCCAGTATTTCAGCCCCAGCATTTT.

The V and J genes are TRBV2 and TRBJ2-6, with TRBD1 matching over 10 bases. V trimming: 7 bases; J trimming: 1 base; junction bases outside the gene matches: 10. Looked up from germline, CDR1 is SNHLY and CDR2 is FYNNEI. This CDR3 is 18 amino acids long. The CDR3 reads CASKLSGTGASGANVLTF. The CDR3 DNA is TGTGCCAGCAAACTATCCGGGACAGGGGCGTCTGGGGCCAACGTCCTGACTTTC. The full variable domain, completed using reference TRBV2 and TRBJ2-6, is EPEVTQTPSHQVTQMGQEVILRCVPISNHLYFYWYRQILGQKVEFLVSFYNNEISEKSEIFDDQFSVERPDGSNFTLKIRSTKLEDSAMYFCASKLSGTGASGANVLTFGAGSRLTVL.

This clone was recorded only once. The chain links TRBV19 to TRBJ1-5, with D perhaps matching TRBD1 (5 bases). V lost 6 bases, J lost 9 bases, and 21 bases lay in between. Germline CDR1 reads LNHDA; CDR2 reads SQIVND (reference sequence). The CDR3 loop spans 15 amino acids. CDR3 residues: CASSTGGTPGWPQHF. The CDR3 nucleotides read TGTGCCAGTAGCACTGGGGGGACCCCGGGATGGCCCCAGCATTTT.

This clone was seen only a few times. This rearrangement joins TRBV5-5 to TRBJ2-3, with 11 bases aligning to TRBD2. This CDR3 is built from 16 residues. V dropped 0 bases and J dropped 8; count of bases not matched to a gene: 8. The germline CDR1 and CDR2 sequences are SGHKS and YYEKEE (reference sequence). The CDR3: CASSLDVAGGRGTQYF. The CDR3 DNA follows: TGTGCCAGCAGCTTGGATGTAGCGGGGGGGCGAGGTACGCAGTATTTT.

The chain has TRBV19 and TRBJ2-7; 9 bases are a match to TRBD1. The germline gives CDR1 LNHDA, CDR2 SQIVND (reference sequence). Germline trimming cut 5 bases from V and 1 base from J; bases unmatched to any gene: 3. The CDR3 has 14 amino acids. In nucleotides, the CDR3 is TGTGCCAGTAGTTTCGGGACAGGGTCCTACGAGCAGTACTTC. Protein: CASSFGTGSYEQYF. Full variable domain (rest looked up from reference TRBV19 and TRBJ2-7): DGGITQSPKYLFRKEGQNVTLSCEQNLNHDAMYWYRQDPGQGLRLIYYSQIVNDFQKGDIAEGYSVSREKKESFPLTVTSAQKNPTAFYLCASSFGTGSYEQYFGPGTRLTVT.

This chain joins TRBV18 and TRBJ1-1, with a weak D call TRBD1 (5 bases). Germline CDR1 and CDR2: KGHSH and LQKENI. Trimming pared 1 base from V and 5 bases from J, leaving 5 bases between. The CDR3 consists of 12 residues. CDR3 sequence (DNA): TGTGCCAGCTCACCACGACAGACTGAAGCTTTCTTT. Residues: CASSPRQTEAFF.

This clone was observed a few times. This chain uses TRBV6-5 with TRBJ1-3; D remains ambiguous. Trimming stripped 4 bases from V and 4 bases from J, with 14 bases between. The CDR3 totals 15 residues. CDR1 MNHEY and CDR2 SVGAGI come from the germline V gene. The CDR3 DNA sequence: TGTGCCAGCAGTTTTTCCGGGGATTTAGGAAACACCATATATTTT. It yields the protein CASSFSGDLGNTIYF.

This chain uses TRBV2 with TRBJ2-2; 9 bases match TRBD2. The CDR3 runs 15 residues. Looked up from germline, CDR1 is SNHLY and CDR2 is FYNNEI. Germline trimming cut 6 bases from V and 5 bases from J; bases unmatched to any gene: 7. The CDR3, as DNA: TGTGCCAGCAGGAGGGCGGGGGGGCGTACCGGGGAGCTGTTTTTT. This sequence encodes CASRRAGGRTGELFF. Filled out from reference TRBV2 and TRBJ2-2, the complete variable domain reads EPEVTQTPSHQVTQMGQEVILRCVPISNHLYFYWYRQILGQKVEFLVSFYNNEISEKSEIFDDQFSVERPDGSNFTLKIRSTKLEDSAMYFCASRRAGGRTGELFFGEGSRLTVL.

The V and J genes are TRBV7-9 and TRBJ2-7; D is unresolved. Germline loops: CDR1 SEHNR, CDR2 FQNEAQ (reference sequence). V shed 0 bases and J shed 6 bases, with 9 bases lying between them. The CDR3 contains 13 residues. CDR3 nucleotide sequence: TGTGCCAGCAGCTTAGCGCTAGAGTTCGAGCAGTACTTC. Encoded protein: CASSLALEFEQYF.

The rearrangement links TRBV29-1 to TRBJ1-2; 7 nucleotides match TRBD1. The junction had 14 bases not matched to a gene; V was cut back by 2 bases and J by 8 bases. Per germline, CDR1 SQVTM and CDR2 ANQGSEA. The CDR3 is made up of 15 amino acids. CDR3 coding DNA: TGCAGCGTTGAATCCCTGACAGGGCGGGCGGGGGGCTACACCTTC. Its translation: CSVESLTGRAGGYTF.

The chain uses TRBV19 and TRBJ1-2, with a weak D call TRBD1 (5 bases). V was pared by 9 bases and J by 2 bases, with 10 bases between. Germline V gene sequence: CDR1 LNHDA, CDR2 SQIVND (reference sequence). The CDR3 runs to 12 residues. This chain's CDR3 is CASQDSNYGYTF. The DNA for the CDR3 is TGTGCCAGCCAAGACAGCAACTATGGCTACACCTTC.

The rearrangement joins TRBV5-1 to TRBJ1-1; D perhaps matches TRBD1 (5 bases). This CDR3 comprises 14 residues. CDR1 SGHRS and CDR2 YFSETQ come from the germline V gene. V was trimmed by 4 bases and J by 1 base, leaving 11 bases between them. Here the CDR3 reads CASSAGGGNTEAFF. The CDR3 region has the DNA TGCGCCAGCAGCGCCGGGGGGGGGAACACTGAAGCTTTCTTT.

This chain links TRBV19 with TRBJ1-4, with D possibly being TRBD1 (5 bases). Germline lookup yields CDR1 LNHDA and CDR2 SQIVND (reference sequence). The CDR3 has 15 amino acids. Trimming shortened V by 3 bases and J by 5 bases, and 13 bases separated the two germline ends. CDR3 amino acids: CASSIRQYPNEKLFF. CDR3 in DNA: TGTGCCAGTAGTATTAGACAGTATCCAAATGAAAAACTGTTTTTT.

The J gene is TRBJ1-5, the V gene TRBV28; perhaps TRBD1 as D (5 bases). V was cut by 3 bases and J by 2 bases, with 14 bases left in between. The CDR3 runs 16 residues. The germline gives CDR1 MDHEN, CDR2 SYDVKM. The CDR3 DNA reads TGTGCCAGCAGTTTGGACATACAGATTGGCAATCAGCCCCAGCATTTT. Amino acids: CASSLDIQIGNQPQHF.

The chain links TRBV11-3 to TRBJ1-1, with 7 bases identical to TRBD1. Germline V gene data show CDR1 as SGHNT and CDR2 as YENEEA. V lost 5 bases, J lost 5 bases, and 11 bases stayed unmatched. The CDR3 totals 15 residues. DNA for the CDR3: TGTGCCAGCAGCCCGACCGGGACAGCGGCGACTGAAGCTTTCTTT. Its protein product is CASSPTGTAATEAFF.